The 17 T cell receptor beta chains reported below all come from one sample, sequenced in a study of vaccination and CD4 T cells after COVID-19 (dated by TCRdb to between 2021 and 2024). Library preparation was by PCR. Sequencing was carried out with an Illumina iSeq 100. TCR sequencing of DNA from cultured CD4+ T cells used the Oncomine TCR Beta short-read assay at the Johns Hopkins FTIC core. TCRdb cleaned the public reads at Q25 with fastp, built clones with MiXCR and kept in-frame beta chains. Rows are combined by CDR3 protein, so each entry shows the most common genes and DNA. The sample table records about 9,100 distinct CDR3 sequences; around two thirds of these occur just once. The ten largest clonotypes hold 35% to 45% of the sample. The treatment or condition label on this specimen signifies: approximately nine-day PBMC culture with coronavirus spike peptide pools or control peptides (ViraFEST assay).

These receptors are not linked to any known antigen. The sample taken for sequencing was CD4+ T cells from blood, cultured in vitro. Receptors were obtained from a human donor who had recovered from COVID-19.

This clonotype appeared a few times. The CDR3 end shows no conserved phenylalanine or tryptophan, and so a read error is likely. The rearrangement links TRBV6-2 or TRBV6-3 to TRBJ1-6; D unclear. Looked up from germline, CDR1 is MNHEY and CDR2 is SVGEGT. The CDR3 contains 12 residues. The V end was cut by 6 bases, the J end by 7 bases, with 7 bases between. The CDR3 sequence is CASRWTNSPLHL. For the CDR3, the DNA is TGTGCCAGCAGGTGGACCAATTCACCCCTCCACCTT.

Of note for this clonotype: At one boundary the junction diverges from the germline segment, which might be a read error. The chain is built from TRBV11-3 and TRBJ1-2, with 11 bases fitting TRBD1. The CDR3 is made up of 16 amino acids. CDR1 and CDR2 from the germline V gene are SGHNT and YENEEA. The CDR3 region is CASSLDRGTGGHGCTF. The CDR3 DNA is TGTGCCAGCAGCTTAGATCGGGGGACAGGGGGTCATGGCTGCACCTTC.

The chain combines TRBV15 with TRBJ2-7; 12 positions agree with TRBD2. The CDR3 loop spans 14 amino acids. V shed 5 bases, J shed 7 bases, and the junction held 6 bases outside the gene matches. The germline V gene has CDR1 LNHNV and CDR2 YYDKDF (reference sequence). In DNA form, the CDR3 reads TGTGCCACCAGCGCCCGACTAGCGGGGGTGGAGCAGTACTTC. Translated: CATSARLAGVEQYF.

This clonotype was seen just once. The V gene is TRBV20-1, the J gene TRBJ1-3; 7 positions match TRBD1. The CDR3 is made up of 14 amino acids. The V segment lost 4 bases and the J segment 0 bases; nucleotides outside the gene matches: 3. Germline V CDR1 and CDR2: DFQATT, SNEGSKA (reference sequence). The CDR3 loop reads CSAKGARSGNTIYF. The CDR3 DNA follows: TGCAGTGCTAAGGGGGCCCGCTCTGGAAACACCATATATTTT.

The DNA for the CDR3 is TGTGCCAGCAGTTCCGGGACTAGCGTCCCCGGGGAGCTGTTTTTT. It is translated as CASSSGTSVPGELFF. The V and J genes are TRBV6-5 and TRBJ2-2; TRBD2 matches 10 bases. The ends lost 4 bases at V and 6 bases at J; junction bases unmatched: 5. CDR1 is MNHEY, CDR2 SVGAGI, per germline. The CDR3 contains 15 residues.

This clonotype has only a few counts. The chain links TRBV5-1 to TRBJ1-2; possible D gene TRBD1, 6 bases. This CDR3 is 14 amino acids long. Germline V gene lookup returns CDR1 SGHRS and CDR2 YFSETQ. V lost 4 bases and J lost 2, with 12 bases in between. The CDR3 protein is CASSPGGRNYGYTF. In nucleotides, the CDR3 is TGCGCCAGCAGCCCGGGGGGCAGGAACTATGGCTACACCTTC.

CDR3 nucleotide sequence: TGTGCCAGCAGCTTAGGACGGCTACACCTATACGAGCAGTACTTC. Its translation is CASSLGRLHLYEQYF. The rearrangement links TRBV7-8 to TRBJ2-7, with no clear D. CDR3 length equals 15 residues. Germline assignment: CDR1 SGHVS and CDR2 FQNEAQ. The ends were cut back, 1 base at V and 4 bases at J, with 14 bases in the middle.

This clonotype was recorded a few times. The rearrangement links TRBV7-9 to TRBJ1-1; D may be TRBD1 (6 bases). Germline CDR1 reads SEHNR; CDR2 reads FQNEAQ (reference sequence). With 5 bases removed from V and 1 base from J, the gap between germline ends came to 11 bases. There are 14 residues in the CDR3. The CDR3 coding sequence is TGTGCCAGCAGCCGAAGACAGGAGAACACTGAAGCTTTCTTT. Translated, it gives CASSRRQENTEAFF.

This clonotype was counted only a few times. The chain employs TRBV6-1 and TRBJ1-6; D remains unclear. The CDR3 contains 14 residues. CDR1 and CDR2 (germline): MNHNS, SASEGT. Deletions cut 4 bases from V and 1 base from J, with 5 bases between. The CDR3 loop is CASSGRSYNSPLHF. CDR3 coding DNA: TGTGCCAGCAGTGGGAGGTCCTATAATTCACCCCTCCACTTT.

This clonotype showed up just a few times. V and J are TRBV6-1 and TRBJ2-2, with D uncertain. With 7 bases removed from V and 5 bases from J, the gap between germline ends came to 8 bases. The germline V gene has CDR1 MNHNS and CDR2 SASEGT. CDR3 size: 12 residues. This CDR3 is CASTSGTGELFF. CDR3 nucleotide sequence: TGTGCCAGCACCTCCGGGACCGGGGAGCTGTTTTTT.

The V gene is TRBV30, the J gene TRBJ2-7; TRBD1 might be the D (5 bases). The germline V gene has CDR1 GTSNPN and CDR2 SVGIG (reference sequence). The V end lost 4 bases, the J end lost 3 bases, and 7 bases lay between the germline ends. The length of the CDR3 is 11 residues. The CDR3: CAWMTVYEQYF. CDR3 sequence (DNA): TGTGCCTGGATGACAGTCTACGAGCAGTACTTC.

This clonotype has a handful of counts. V gene TRBV20-1 combines with J gene TRBJ2-1; D not resolved. Trimming removed 2 bases at V and 1 base at J, with 0 bases between. Germline assignment: CDR1 DFQATT and CDR2 SNEGSKA (reference sequence). The CDR3 contains 11 residues. The CDR3 loop is CSARSYNEQFF. The CDR3 DNA is TGCAGTGCTAGATCCTACAATGAGCAGTTCTTC.

The gene calls are TRBV2 and TRBJ2-1, with TRBD2 matching 8 bases. The CDR3 extends over 16 amino acids. The J segment lost 0 bases and the V segment lost 10 bases, leaving 11 bases of the junction unmatched. The germline V gene has CDR1 SNHLY and CDR2 FYNNEI. The CDR3, as DNA: TGTGCCATCGCGGGGCTAGCGGGTTTCTCCTACAATGAGCAGTTCTTC. Encoded protein: CAIAGLAGFSYNEQFF.

The chain couples TRBV7-6 to TRBJ2-2; D unresolved. Germline values: CDR1 SGHVS, CDR2 FNYEAQ. Trimming pared 1 base from V and 4 bases from J, leaving 13 bases between. This CDR3 is built from 16 residues. The CDR3 region has the DNA TGTGCCAGCAGCTTAGGGTCTTTGGGTTCCACCGGGGAGCTGTTTTTT. Its translation is CASSLGSLGSTGELFF.

The chain combines TRBV20-1 with TRBJ2-3; 14 bases match TRBD2. Germline loops: CDR1 DFQATT, CDR2 SNEGSKA (reference sequence). The ends lost 1 base at V and 5 bases at J; junction bases unmatched: 11. The CDR3 is made up of 18 amino acids. The CDR3 here is CSARAPGLAGVELDTQYF. In DNA, the CDR3 is TGCAGTGCTAGAGCTCCGGGACTAGCGGGAGTCGAATTAGATACGCAGTATTTT.

The chain recombines TRBV7-3 with TRBJ2-3; D is uncertain. The CDR3 has 14 amino acids. V was cut by 4 bases and J by 3 bases, with 11 bases left in between. Germline CDR1 SGHTA, CDR2 FQGTGA. For the CDR3, the DNA is TGTGCCAGCAGCTCCCCCCTGGGGACAGATACGCAGTATTTT. Its protein is CASSSPLGTDTQYF.

This clonotype came up a few times. This sequence joins TRBV7-2 and TRBJ1-4; 9 bases are shared with TRBD1. Losses at the gene ends were 4 bases for V and 3 bases for J; bases not matched to a gene: 3. Germline assignment: CDR1 SGHTA and CDR2 FQGNSA. The CDR3 has 15 amino acids. CDR3 nucleotides: TGTGCCAGCAGCTCAAGACAGGGGGCTAATGAAAAACTGTTTTTT. Protein product: CASSSRQGANEKLFF.